This T cell receptor beta chain is from a study of CD8 T cells in ankylosing spondylitis. One entry per CDR3 protein, called by TCRdb with MiXCR from the 5' RACE reads. The sample lists some 39,000 distinct CDR3 sequences; 13% were seen once. There are 15 residues in the CDR3. Trimming left V 3 bases short and J 3 bases short, with 12 bases between. The TCR sequence derives from a male donor with ankylosing spondylitis. Sequencing was performed on synovial fluid, either unsorted or a sorted T cell fraction (not recorded which). V is TRBV5-3 and J is TRBJ2-2; D gene uncertain. TRBV5-3 is marked as an open reading frame, function uncertain. The CDR3 here is CARSSSSVDTGELFF. The DNA of the CDR3 is TGTGCCAGAAGCTCGTCCTCGGTGGACACCGGGGAGCTGTTTTTT.